This T cell receptor (beta chain) was retrieved from a study of cytomegalovirus exposure and HLA in healthy donors. About this clone itself: As yet, its antigen is unknown.

Both 60 Vbeta primers and 13 Jbeta primers went into the PCR. Sequencing was performed with immunoSEQ multiplex PCR; in TCRdb, only in-frame clones are kept and a portion is missing. The repertoire includes roughly 120,000 clones, 55% to 75% of them detected once, and 1.5% to 2% sits in the top ten. This CDR3 has 14 residues. Trimming removed 0 bases from V and 4 bases from J, with 9 bases in between. Germline V gene sequence: CDR1 SEHNR, CDR2 FQNEAQ (reference sequence). The study's findings and limits: The Asian-associated ancestry cluster reportedly had fewer N-insertions than the roughly 670-donor mean in a later analysis. Some V segments, including TRBV6-2 and TRBV6-3, were excluded as indistinguishable. Donor immune exposure was known only as CMV serostatus. While the bulk of TCR sequences proved rare, some public TCRs turned up in many donors.

V gene TRBV7-9 combines with J gene TRBJ1-2; no reliable D call. Sequencing used PBMCs. This TCR was recovered from a man aged 25-45 years in good health and CMV-seropositive. The CDR3 spells CASSLAGTIYGYTF. Here the CDR3 DNA reads TGTGCCAGCAGCTTAGCGGGCACCATCTATGGCTACACCTTC.